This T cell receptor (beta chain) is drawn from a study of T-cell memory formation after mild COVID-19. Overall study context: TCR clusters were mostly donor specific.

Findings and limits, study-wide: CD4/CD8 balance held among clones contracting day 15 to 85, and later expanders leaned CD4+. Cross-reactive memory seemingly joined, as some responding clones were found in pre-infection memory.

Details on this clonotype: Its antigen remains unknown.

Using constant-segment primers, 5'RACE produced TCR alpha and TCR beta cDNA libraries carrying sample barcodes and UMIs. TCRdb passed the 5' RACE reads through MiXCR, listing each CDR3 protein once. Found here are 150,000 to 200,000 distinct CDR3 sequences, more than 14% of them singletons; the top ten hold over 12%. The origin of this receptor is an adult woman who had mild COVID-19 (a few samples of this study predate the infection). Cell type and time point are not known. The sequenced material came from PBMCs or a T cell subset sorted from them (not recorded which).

The CDR3 nucleotides are TGCAGCGTTCGTTTGACAGGCAACACTGAAGCTTTCTTT. Translated: CSVRLTGNTEAFF. This rearrangement joins TRBV29-1 to TRBJ1-1; tentative D call: TRBD1 (6 bases). Germline V gene data show CDR1 as SQVTM and CDR2 as ANQGSEA. Trimming took 5 bases from V and 2 from J, leaving 12 bases between them. This CDR3 has 13 amino acids.